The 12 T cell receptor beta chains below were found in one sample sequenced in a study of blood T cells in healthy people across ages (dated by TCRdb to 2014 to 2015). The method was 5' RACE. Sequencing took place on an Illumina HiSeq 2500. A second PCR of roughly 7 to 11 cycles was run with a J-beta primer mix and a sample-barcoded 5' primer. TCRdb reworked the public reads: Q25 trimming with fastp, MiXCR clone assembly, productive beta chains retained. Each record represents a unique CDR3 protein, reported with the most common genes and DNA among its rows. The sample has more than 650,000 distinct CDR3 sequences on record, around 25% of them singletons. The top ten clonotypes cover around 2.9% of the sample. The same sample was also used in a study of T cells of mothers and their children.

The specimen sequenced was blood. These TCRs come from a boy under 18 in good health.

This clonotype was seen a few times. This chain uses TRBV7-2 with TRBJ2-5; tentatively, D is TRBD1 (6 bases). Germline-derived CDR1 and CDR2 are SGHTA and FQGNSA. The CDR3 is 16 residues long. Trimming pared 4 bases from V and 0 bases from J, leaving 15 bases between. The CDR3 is CASSSTGTRNQETQYF. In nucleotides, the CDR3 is TGTGCCAGCAGCTCCACCGGGACAAGGAACCAAGAGACCCAGTACTTC.

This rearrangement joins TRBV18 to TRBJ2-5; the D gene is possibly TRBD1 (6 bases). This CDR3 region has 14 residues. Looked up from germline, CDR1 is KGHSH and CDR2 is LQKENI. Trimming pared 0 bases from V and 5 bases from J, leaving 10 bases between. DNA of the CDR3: TGTGCCAGCTCACCACCGTCTGGGGGCGAGACCCAGTACTTC. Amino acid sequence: CASSPPSGGETQYF.

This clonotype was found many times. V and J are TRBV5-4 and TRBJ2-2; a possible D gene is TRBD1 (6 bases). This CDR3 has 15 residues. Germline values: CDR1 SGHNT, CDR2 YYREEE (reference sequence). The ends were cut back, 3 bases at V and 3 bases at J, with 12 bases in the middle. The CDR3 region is CASSSGTPDTGELFF. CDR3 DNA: TGTGCCAGCAGCTCCGGGACACCTGACACCGGGGAGCTGTTTTTT.

The chain's CDR3 is CASSQESSRNIQYF. The CDR3 DNA reads TGTGCCAGCAGCCAAGAGAGCAGTCGGAACATTCAGTACTTC. The V call is TRBV3-1, the J call TRBJ2-4; D gene ambiguous. Germline V gene sequence: CDR1 LGHDT, CDR2 YNNKEL (reference sequence). Trimming cost V 0 bases and J 7 bases, with 10 bases left between them. This CDR3 region has 14 residues.

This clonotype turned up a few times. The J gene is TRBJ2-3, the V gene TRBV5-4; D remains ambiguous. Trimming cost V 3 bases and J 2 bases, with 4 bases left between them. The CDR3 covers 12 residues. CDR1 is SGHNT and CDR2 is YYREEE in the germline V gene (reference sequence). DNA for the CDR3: TGTGCCAGCAGCTCCGTCACAGATACGCAGTATTTT. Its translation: CASSSVTDTQYF. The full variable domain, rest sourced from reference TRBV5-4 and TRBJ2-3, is ETGVTQSPTHLIKTRGQQVTLRCSSQSGHNTVSWYQQALGQGPQFIFQYYREEENGRGNFPPRFSGLQFPNYSSELNVNALELDDSALYLCASSSVTDTQYFGPGTRLTVL.

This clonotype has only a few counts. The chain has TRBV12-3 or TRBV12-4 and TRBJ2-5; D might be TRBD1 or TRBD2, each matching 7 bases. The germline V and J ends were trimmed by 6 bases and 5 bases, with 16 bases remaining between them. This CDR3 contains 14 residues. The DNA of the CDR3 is TGTGCCAGCAGCCCCAGGGGGGGTGAGGAGACCCAGTACTTC. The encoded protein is CASSPRGGEETQYF.

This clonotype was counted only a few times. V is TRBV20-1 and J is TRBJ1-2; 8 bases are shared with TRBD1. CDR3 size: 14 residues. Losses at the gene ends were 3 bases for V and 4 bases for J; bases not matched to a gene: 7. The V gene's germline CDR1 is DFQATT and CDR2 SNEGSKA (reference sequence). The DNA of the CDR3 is TGCAGTGCTAGGATGGCAGGGGGCGGCTATGGCTACACCTTC. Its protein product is CSARMAGGGYGYTF.

This chain's CDR3 is CASSEAGQTQYF. DNA for the CDR3: TGTGCCAGCAGTGAAGCGGGACAGACCCAGTACTTC. V is TRBV2 and J is TRBJ2-5, with D possibly being TRBD1 or TRBD2 (5 bases each). The germline V gene encodes CDR1 SNHLY and CDR2 FYNNEI. V lost 0 bases to trimming and J lost 6 bases, with 5 bases between them. The length of the CDR3 is 12 residues.

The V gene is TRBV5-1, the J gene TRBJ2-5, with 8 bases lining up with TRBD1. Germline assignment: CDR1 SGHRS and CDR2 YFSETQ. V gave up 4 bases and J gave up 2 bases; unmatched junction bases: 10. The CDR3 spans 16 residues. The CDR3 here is CASSPAAGGLQETQYF. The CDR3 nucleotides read TGCGCCAGCAGCCCGGCAGCAGGGGGCCTTCAAGAGACCCAGTACTTC.

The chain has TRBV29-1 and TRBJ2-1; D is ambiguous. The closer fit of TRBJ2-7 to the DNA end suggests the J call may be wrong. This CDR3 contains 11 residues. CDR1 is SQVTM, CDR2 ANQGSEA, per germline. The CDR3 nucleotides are TGCAGCGTTGGTCTCGGCTACGAGCAGTACTTC. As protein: CSVGLGYEQYF.

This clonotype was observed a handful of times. CDR3: CAWSVARDTEAFF. The CDR3 nucleotides read TGTGCCTGGAGTGTAGCCAGGGACACTGAAGCTTTCTTT. The chain links TRBV30 to TRBJ1-1; tentative D call: TRBD1 (5 bases). The CDR3 sequence is 13 residues long. Trimming removed 0 bases at V and 3 bases at J, with 8 bases between. Germline values: CDR1 GTSNPN, CDR2 SVGIG (reference sequence).

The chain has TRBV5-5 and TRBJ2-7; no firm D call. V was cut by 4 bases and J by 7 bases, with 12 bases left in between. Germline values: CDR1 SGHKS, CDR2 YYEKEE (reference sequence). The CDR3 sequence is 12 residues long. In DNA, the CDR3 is TGTGCCAGCAGCCCTTGGGTGGGTGAGCAGTACTTC. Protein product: CASSPWVGEQYF.